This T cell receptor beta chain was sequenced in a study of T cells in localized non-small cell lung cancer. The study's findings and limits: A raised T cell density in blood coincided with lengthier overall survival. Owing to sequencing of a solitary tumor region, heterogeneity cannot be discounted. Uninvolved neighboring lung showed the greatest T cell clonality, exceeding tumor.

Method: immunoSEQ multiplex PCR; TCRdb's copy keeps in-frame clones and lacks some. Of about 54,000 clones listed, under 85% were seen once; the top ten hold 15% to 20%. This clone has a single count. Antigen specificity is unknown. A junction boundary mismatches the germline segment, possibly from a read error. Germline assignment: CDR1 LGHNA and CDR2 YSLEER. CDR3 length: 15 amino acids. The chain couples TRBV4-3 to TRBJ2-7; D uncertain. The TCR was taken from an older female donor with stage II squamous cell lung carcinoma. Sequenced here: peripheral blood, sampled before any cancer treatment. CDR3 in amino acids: CASRQDRTSSYEQYF. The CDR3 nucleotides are TGCGCCAGCAGGCAAGATCGGACGAGCTCCTACGAGCAGTACTTC.